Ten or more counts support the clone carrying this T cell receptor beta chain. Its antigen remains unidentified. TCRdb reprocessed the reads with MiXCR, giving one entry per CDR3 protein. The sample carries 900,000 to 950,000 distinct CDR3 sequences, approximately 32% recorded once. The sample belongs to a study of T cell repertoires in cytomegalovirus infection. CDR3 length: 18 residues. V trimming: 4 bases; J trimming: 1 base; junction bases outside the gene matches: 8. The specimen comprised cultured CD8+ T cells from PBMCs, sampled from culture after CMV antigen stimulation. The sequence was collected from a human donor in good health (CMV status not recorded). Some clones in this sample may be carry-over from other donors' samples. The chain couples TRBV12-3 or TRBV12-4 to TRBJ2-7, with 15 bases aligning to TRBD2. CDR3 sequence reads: CASSSRTSGGDLSYEQYF. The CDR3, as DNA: TGTGCCAGCAGTTCTCGGACTAGCGGGGGGGATCTATCCTACGAGCAGTACTTC.